The 30 T cell receptor beta chains below come from one sample, sequenced in a study of cytomegalovirus exposure and HLA in healthy donors. Sequencing used immunoSEQ multiplex PCR; TCRdb keeps in-frame clones, though not all of them. The sample yields some 250,000 clones, around 90% seen once. Sequenced sample: PBMCs. Every receptor here comes from a woman in her thirties in good health and CMV-seronegative.

The chain employs TRBV2 and TRBJ2-1; D gene ambiguous. V was trimmed by 5 bases and J by 5 bases, leaving 10 bases between them. The CDR3 consists of 13 residues. Germline CDR1 SNHLY, CDR2 FYNNEI. CDR3 protein: CASSFPANNEQFF. The CDR3 coding sequence is TGTGCCAGCAGTTTCCCGGCGAACAATGAGCAGTTCTTC.

J is TRBJ2-7 and V is TRBV7-9, with a possible D match to TRBD2 (6 bases). V was shortened by 1 base and J by 3 bases, with 7 bases between the two germline ends. The CDR3 has 13 residues. Germline assignment: CDR1 SEHNR and CDR2 FQNEAQ (reference sequence). Here the CDR3 reads CASSLGGVYEQYF. The CDR3 DNA reads as TGTGCCAGCAGCTTAGGGGGGGTCTACGAGCAGTACTTC.

The chain employs TRBV29-1 and TRBJ2-3; 9 bases are shared with TRBD1. Trimming at V came to 4 bases and at J to 1 base, leaving 3 bases not matched to a gene. This CDR3 is 14 amino acids long. Germline lookup yields CDR1 SQVTM and CDR2 ANQGSEA. The CDR3 DNA is TGCAGCGTTGTGACAGGGGGAGGCACAGATACGCAGTATTTT. Translated: CSVVTGGGTDTQYF.

The chain is built from TRBV7-2 and TRBJ2-7; D might be TRBD1 (6 bases). Trimming cost V 5 bases and J 3 bases, with 17 bases left between them. This CDR3 comprises 15 residues. In germline, CDR1 is SGHTA, CDR2 FQGNSA. CDR3 amino acids: CASSQLLGTSYEQYF. The CDR3 coding sequence is TGTGCCAGCAGCCAATTGCTTGGGACAAGCTACGAGCAGTACTTC.

This sequence joins TRBV9 and TRBJ2-7, with 9 bases aligning to TRBD1. Germline trimming cut 0 bases from V and 3 bases from J; bases unmatched to any gene: 4. This CDR3 is built from 15 residues. The germline V gene has CDR1 SGDLS and CDR2 YYNGEE. CDR3 in amino acids: CASSVAAGQGYEQYF. In nucleotides, the CDR3 is TGTGCCAGCAGCGTAGCTGCGGGACAGGGCTACGAGCAGTACTTC.

Worth noting for this clone: This same CDR3 is encoded by further DNA sequences in the sample. This chain joins TRBV30 and TRBJ2-7; D might be TRBD1 (6 bases). Germline-derived CDR1 and CDR2 are GTSNPN and SVGIG (reference sequence). The CDR3 loop spans 12 amino acids. V was trimmed by 4 bases and J by 2 bases, leaving 9 bases between them. This chain's CDR3 is CAWKQGTYEQYF. The CDR3, as DNA: TGTGCCTGGAAACAGGGAACCTACGAGCAGTACTTC.

The chain has TRBV27 and TRBJ2-7; D is ambiguous. V lost 6 bases, J lost 0 bases, and 12 bases lay in between. This CDR3 comprises 14 residues. Germline-derived CDR1 and CDR2 are MNHEY and SMNVEV (reference sequence). The CDR3 nucleotides read TGTGCCAGCAGGACTTCCCTTAGCTCCTACGAGCAGTACTTC. This gives the protein CASRTSLSSYEQYF.

The J gene is TRBJ2-7, the V gene TRBV13, with 7 bases that match TRBD2. CDR1 is PRHDT, CDR2 FYEKMQ, per germline (reference sequence). The CDR3 length is 14 residues. Trimming at V came to 4 bases and at J to 4 bases, leaving 7 bases not matched to a gene. The CDR3 region has the DNA TGTGCCAGCAGCTCCCCTAGCGGAACTTACGAGCAGTACTTC. Amino acid sequence: CASSSPSGTYEQYF.

The chain is built from TRBV12-5 and TRBJ2-1, with 8 positions matching TRBD2. The V gene end was trimmed by 0 bases and the J gene end by 9 bases; junction bases not matched to a gene: 16. Germline-derived CDR1 and CDR2 are LGHNT and FRNRAP. The CDR3 extends over 18 amino acids. For the CDR3, the DNA is TGTGCTAGTGGTTTGGTACTAGTGACTAGCGCCGTACGAAGTGAGCAGTTCTTC. This sequence encodes CASGLVLVTSAVRSEQFF.

J is TRBJ2-3 and V is TRBV28, with 9 bases fitting TRBD1. The CDR3 loop spans 15 amino acids. CDR1 is MDHEN, CDR2 SYDVKM, per germline. Losses at the gene ends were 4 bases for V and 6 bases for J; bases not matched to a gene: 8. CDR3 sequence reads: CASSSTGTGKDTQYF. The DNA for the CDR3 is TGTGCCAGCAGTTCCACCGGGACAGGGAAGGATACGCAGTATTTT.

A single count supports this clone. V gene TRBV6-5 combines with J gene TRBJ1-3, with D maybe TRBD1 (6 bases). CDR3 length equals 15 residues. Germline V gene lookup returns CDR1 MNHEY and CDR2 SVGAGI. V was pared by 6 bases and J by 0 bases, with 12 bases between. CDR3 sequence reads: CASSTGQISGNTIYF. The CDR3 DNA is TGTGCCAGCAGCACCGGACAGATCTCTGGAAACACCATATATTTT.

This chain connects TRBV4-3 to TRBJ2-1; 9 bases fit TRBD2. Germline V gene lookup returns CDR1 LGHNA and CDR2 YSLEER. J lost 3 bases, V lost 0 bases, and 9 bases had no gene match. There are 18 residues in the CDR3. The CDR3 DNA is TGCGCCAGCAGCCAAGAGATGGCGGGAGGGCCGTACTACAATGAGCAGTTCTTC. This codes for CASSQEMAGGPYYNEQFF.

This clone was seen a single time. V and J are TRBV15 and TRBJ1-2; 8 bases match TRBD1. Germline CDR1 is LNHNV and CDR2 is YYDKDF (reference sequence). With 3 bases clipped from V and 4 bases from J, the junction kept 7 bases outside the gene matches. The CDR3 sequence is 15 residues long. The CDR3 nucleotides are TGTGCCACCAGCAGCACCGGGACAGGCAGCTATGGCTACACCTTC. Amino acid sequence: CATSSTGTGSYGYTF. Drawing the rest from reference TRBV15 and TRBJ1-2, the complete variable domain is DAMVIQNPRYQVTQFGKPVTLSCSQTLNHNVMYWYQQKSSQAPKLLFHYYDKDFNNEADTPDNFQSRRPNTSFCFLDIRSPGLGDTAMYLCATSSTGTGSYGYTFGSGTRLTVV.

V is TRBV5-8 and J is TRBJ2-2; D perhaps matches TRBD2 (6 bases). V lost 4 bases to trimming and J lost 1 base, with 17 bases between them. The CDR3 is 17 residues long. Germline V gene data show CDR1 as SGHTS and CDR2 as YDEGEE. The CDR3 DNA reads as TGTGCCAGCAGCATAAGCGGGCTCCAATGGAACACCGGGGAGCTGTTTTTT. Translated: CASSISGLQWNTGELFF.

The chain couples TRBV28 to TRBJ2-2; maybe TRBD2 (6 bases). V lost 3 bases and J 5 bases, leaving 13 bases between the germline ends. The germline V gene encodes CDR1 MDHEN and CDR2 SYDVKM. The CDR3 consists of 15 residues. The CDR3 loop reads CASSFTGRGTGELFF. CDR3 DNA sequence: TGTGCCAGCAGTTTCACCGGGAGAGGAACCGGGGAGCTGTTTTTT.

The chain has TRBV4-1 and TRBJ2-7, with 12 bases aligning to TRBD2. Trimming took 2 bases from V and 0 from J; bases not matched to a gene: 2. Looked up from germline, CDR1 is MGHRA and CDR2 is YSYEKL. The CDR3 sequence is 16 residues long. CDR3 amino acids: CASSQQTSGGSYEQYF. The DNA for the CDR3 is TGCGCCAGCAGCCAACAGACTAGCGGGGGCTCCTACGAGCAGTACTTC.

The chain combines TRBV4-1 with TRBJ2-3; D is ambiguous. V lost 3 bases, J lost 7 bases, and 11 bases lay in between. Germline V gene lookup returns CDR1 MGHRA and CDR2 YSYEKL. The CDR3 loop spans 13 amino acids. The CDR3 region is CASSHLSTNTQYF. The DNA of the CDR3 is TGCGCCAGCAGCCACCTCTCAACGAATACGCAGTATTTT.

The genes are TRBV9 and TRBJ2-7; 8 bases line up with TRBD1. CDR3 length: 15 residues. V lost 5 bases and J lost 3; bases outside the gene matches: 10. The germline CDR1 and CDR2 sequences are SGDLS and YYNGEE. The CDR3 spells CASSFEGDRFYEQYF. Written as DNA, the CDR3 is TGTGCCAGCAGTTTCGAGGGGGACAGGTTCTACGAGCAGTACTTC.

V gene TRBV27 combines with J gene TRBJ2-7; D perhaps matches TRBD2 (6 bases). This CDR3 contains 16 residues. Deletions cut 5 bases from V and 1 base from J, with 18 bases between. CDR1 and CDR2 from the germline V gene are MNHEY and SMNVEV (reference sequence). The CDR3 reads CASSDVPAGSSYEQYF. The CDR3 nucleotides read TGTGCCAGCAGTGACGTCCCCGCGGGATCGTCCTACGAGCAGTACTTC.

This clone was seen a handful of times. The chain couples TRBV19 to TRBJ2-7; D not resolved. The germline V gene has CDR1 LNHDA and CDR2 SQIVND (reference sequence). This CDR3 comprises 13 residues. Trimming removed 3 bases at V and 3 bases at J, with 9 bases between. CDR3 DNA: TGTGCCAGTAGTATCCGTAAGGGCTACGAGCAGTACTTC. Translating gives CASSIRKGYEQYF.

This clone was picked up one time. The rearrangement uses TRBV27 and TRBJ2-3, with TRBD2 matching 8 bases. The junction had 6 bases not matched to a gene; V was cut back by 4 bases and J by 3 bases. The V gene's germline CDR1 is MNHEY and CDR2 SMNVEV (reference sequence). The CDR3 covers 15 residues. The CDR3: CASSSSGRFTDTQYF. CDR3 nucleotide sequence: TGTGCCAGCAGTTCCAGCGGGAGATTTACAGATACGCAGTATTTT.

V usage is TRBV7-3 and J usage is TRBJ1-2; no clear D gene. V was shortened by 2 bases and J by 4 bases, with 11 bases between the two germline ends. CDR1 is SGHTA and CDR2 is FQGTGA in the germline V gene. The CDR3 runs 14 residues. CDR3 sequence reads: CASSLGSEGYGYTF. The DNA for the CDR3 is TGTGCCAGCAGCTTAGGGTCGGAGGGCTATGGCTACACCTTC.

The gene calls are TRBV6-5 and TRBJ2-1; TRBD2 agrees at 10 bases. Germline V gene lookup returns CDR1 MNHEY and CDR2 SVGAGI. This CDR3 contains 14 residues. Trimming took 2 bases from V and 10 from J; bases not matched to a gene: 5. The CDR3 here is CASSYLAGVREQFF. The CDR3 nucleotides are TGTGCCAGCAGTTACCTAGCGGGAGTACGCGAGCAGTTCTTC.

This rearrangement joins TRBV6-1 to TRBJ2-1; 9 bases are a match to TRBD1. CDR1 MNHNS and CDR2 SASEGT come from the germline V gene. V gave up 7 bases and J gave up 2 bases; unmatched junction bases: 6. The CDR3 has 15 amino acids. CDR3 region: CASKVRDRAYNEQFF. The DNA for the CDR3 is TGTGCCAGCAAGGTCCGGGACAGGGCCTACAATGAGCAGTTCTTC.

The chain links TRBV25-1 to TRBJ1-1; maybe TRBD1 (5 bases). The germline CDR1 and CDR2 sequences are MGHDK and SYGVNS. V dropped 3 bases and J dropped 1 base, with 9 bases sitting between them. CDR3 length equals 14 residues. The CDR3 region is CASSDRQSNTEAFF. The CDR3 DNA reads TGTGCCAGCAGTGACCGACAGTCGAACACTGAAGCTTTCTTT.

Only one count was recorded for this clone. The chain is built from TRBV4-3 and TRBJ2-4, with a weak D call TRBD2 (5 bases). The germline V and J ends were trimmed by 1 base and 2 bases, with 12 bases remaining between them. The germline V gene has CDR1 LGHNA and CDR2 YSLEER. This CDR3 has 16 residues. Written as DNA, the CDR3 is TGCGCCAGCAGCCAAGTTCGGGGTGGAACCAAAAACATTCAGTACTTC. It specifies CASSQVRGGTKNIQYF.

The chain is built from TRBV11-2 and TRBJ2-7, with TRBD2 matching over 7 bases. The CDR3 runs to 14 residues. The V segment lost 4 bases and the J segment 1 base; nucleotides outside the gene matches: 4. CDR1 and CDR2 (germline): SGHAT, FQNNGV. Here the CDR3 DNA reads TGTGCCAGCAGCTCGGGGGGAGGTTCCTACGAGCAGTACTTC. Its protein product is CASSSGGGSYEQYF.

CDR3 protein: CASGRSPRYEQYF. The CDR3 bases are TGTGCCAGCGGCCGGTCCCCTAGATACGAGCAGTACTTC. This rearrangement joins TRBV6-5 to TRBJ2-7; D gene unclear. Trimming shortened V by 8 bases and J by 4 bases, and 15 bases separated the two germline ends. The CDR3 has 13 amino acids. Germline V gene sequence: CDR1 MNHEY, CDR2 SVGAGI.

The chain combines TRBV28 with TRBJ2-1; 9 bases agree with TRBD2. V dropped 5 bases and J dropped 9; count of bases not matched to a gene: 11. The V gene's germline CDR1 is MDHEN and CDR2 SYDVKM. This CDR3 has 15 residues. CDR3 amino acids: CASSKTSGTAGEQFF. The CDR3 DNA follows: TGTGCCAGCAGTAAGACTAGCGGCACTGCGGGTGAGCAGTTCTTC. Based on the CDR3 plus reference TRBV28 and TRBJ2-1, the full variable domain is DVKVTQSSRYLVKRTGEKVFLECVQDMDHENMFWYRQDPGLGLRLIYFSYDVKMKEKGDIPEGYSVSREKKERFSLILESASTNQTSMYLCASSKTSGTAGEQFFGPGTRLTVL.

The chain links TRBV5-6 to TRBJ2-3, with no clear D. Germline-derived CDR1 and CDR2 are SGHDT and YYEEEE. Deletions cut 0 bases from V and 3 bases from J, with 2 bases between. This CDR3 is built from 12 residues. CDR3 protein: CASSLVTDTQYF. The CDR3, as DNA: TGTGCCAGCAGCTTGGTGACAGATACGCAGTATTTT.